This T cell receptor (beta chain) was sequenced for a study of blood T cells in healthy people across ages. Combining a sample-barcoded 5' primer with a J-beta primer mix, a second PCR ran for about 6 to 12 cycles. One entry per CDR3 protein results from TCRdb running MiXCR on the 5' RACE reads. Seen here are hundreds of thousands of distinct CDR3 sequences, 58% observed once, and the top ten hold 30% to 45%. This clonotype was counted a few times. The antigen is not known. Study findings and constraints: It was held that the diversity estimates obtained from one million T cells were underestimates. Comparison with aged donors showed that long-lived donors had more naive CD4+ cells and higher diversity.

No fewer than 6 million PBMCs went into each sample. The CDR3 loop spans 13 amino acids. Per germline, CDR1 DFQATT and CDR2 SNEGSKA (reference sequence). V shed 6 bases and J shed 1 base, with 12 bases lying between them. V gene TRBV20-1 combines with J gene TRBJ1-1; possibly TRBD1 for D (6 bases). This TCR came from a man aged 55-75 years in good health. The sample was blood. The CDR3 DNA sequence: TGCAGTGCCCAAGCAGGGGCGAACACTGAAGCTTTCTTT. Translation: CSAQAGANTEAFF.